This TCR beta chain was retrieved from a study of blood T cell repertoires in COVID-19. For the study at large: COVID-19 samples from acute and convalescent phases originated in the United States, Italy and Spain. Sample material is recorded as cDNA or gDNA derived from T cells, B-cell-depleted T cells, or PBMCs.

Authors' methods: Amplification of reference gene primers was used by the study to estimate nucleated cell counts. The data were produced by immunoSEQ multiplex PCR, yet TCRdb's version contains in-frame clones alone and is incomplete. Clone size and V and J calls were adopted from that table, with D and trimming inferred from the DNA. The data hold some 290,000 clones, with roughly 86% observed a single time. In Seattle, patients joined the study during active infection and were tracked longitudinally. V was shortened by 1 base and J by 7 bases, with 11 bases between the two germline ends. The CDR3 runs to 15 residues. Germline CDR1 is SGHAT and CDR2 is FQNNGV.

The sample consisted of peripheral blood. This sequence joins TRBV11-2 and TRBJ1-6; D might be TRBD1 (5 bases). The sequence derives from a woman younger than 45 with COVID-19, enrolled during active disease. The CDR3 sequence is CASSLAAGWNSPLHF. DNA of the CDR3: TGTGCCAGCAGCTTAGCCGCAGGGTGGAATTCACCCCTCCACTTT. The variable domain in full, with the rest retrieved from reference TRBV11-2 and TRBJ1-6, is EAGVAQSPRYKIIEKRQSVAFWCNPISGHATLYWYQQILGQGPKLLIQFQNNGVVDDSQLPKDRFSAERLKGVDSTLKIQPAKLEDSAVYLCASSLAAGWNSPLHFGNGTRLTVT.